This entry lists 18 T cell receptor beta chains sequenced from one sample in a study of shared clonotypes between healthy human individuals. Naive CD8 isolation took CD45RO-negative cells positively selected for CCR7 and excluded terminally differentiated effector memory CD45RA+ cells. The method was immunoSEQ multiplex PCR; TCRdb's version includes in-frame clones alone and lacks a portion of them. The profile shows roughly 2.1 million clones, under 95% of them singletons. Sequencing was performed on naive CD8+ T cells from PBMCs. All receptors come from a man aged 18 to 29 in good health. Some clones in this sample may be carry-over from other donors' samples.

The chain recombines TRBV7-9 with TRBJ2-3; the match to TRBD1 covers 8 bases. This CDR3 is built from 16 residues. The V gene end was trimmed by 5 bases and the J gene end by 2 bases; junction bases not matched to a gene: 9. Germline lookup yields CDR1 SEHNR and CDR2 FQNEAQ (reference sequence). The CDR3 loop reads CASSVKDRAFTDTQYF. The CDR3 nucleotides are TGTGCCAGCAGCGTCAAGGACAGGGCCTTCACAGATACGCAGTATTTT.

The V call is TRBV5-5, the J call TRBJ2-5; TRBD2 matches at 8 bases. V lost 7 bases, J lost 5 bases, and 10 bases stayed unmatched. This CDR3 is built from 14 residues. Germline values: CDR1 SGHKS, CDR2 YYEKEE (reference sequence). Written as DNA, the CDR3 is TGTGCCAGCTGCCCCCGGGGGGGTTGGGAGACCCAGTACTTC. Protein: CASCPRGGWETQYF.

This clone has a single count. In nucleotides, the CDR3 is TGTGCCAGCAGTGGAGCTTGGCGGTTACCCACTTACGAGCAGTACTTC. Translated, it gives CASSGAWRLPTYEQYF. This sequence joins TRBV2 and TRBJ2-7; D remains unclear. The V end lost 4 bases, the J end lost 4 bases, and 20 bases lay between the germline ends. The CDR3 spans 16 residues. Germline V gene lookup returns CDR1 SNHLY and CDR2 FYNNEI. The full variable domain, with the rest looked up from reference TRBV2 and TRBJ2-7, is EPEVTQTPSHQVTQMGQEVILRCVPISNHLYFYWYRQILGQKVEFLVSFYNNEISEKSEIFDDQFSVERPDGSNFTLKIRSTKLEDSAMYFCASSGAWRLPTYEQYFGPGTRLTVT.

The rearrangement links TRBV28 to TRBJ2-1; 16 bases match TRBD2. Germline V gene data show CDR1 as MDHEN and CDR2 as SYDVKM. The CDR3 length is 19 residues. After removal of 3 bases from V and 1 base from J, the junction contained 6 bases not matched to a gene. In DNA form, the CDR3 reads TGTGCCAGCAGTTTTAAGGGGACTAGCGGGAGGGGTTCCTACAATGAGCAGTTCTTC. It is translated as CASSFKGTSGRGSYNEQFF.

This rearrangement joins TRBV6-1 to TRBJ1-5; D call uncertain. The germline V gene encodes CDR1 MNHNS and CDR2 SASEGT. Trimming pared 6 bases from V and 2 bases from J, leaving 11 bases between. CDR3 length: 14 residues. The CDR3 is CASSYYLGNQPQHF. CDR3 in DNA: TGTGCCAGCAGCTACTACCTTGGCAATCAGCCCCAGCATTTT.

The V gene is TRBV4-1, the J gene TRBJ2-5; D is perhaps TRBD2 (5 bases). The length of the CDR3 is 14 residues. Germline loops: CDR1 MGHRA, CDR2 YSYEKL. The germline V and J ends were trimmed by 4 bases and 1 base, with 10 bases remaining between them. The CDR3 reads CASSRGGSQETQYF. CDR3 coding DNA: TGCGCCAGCAGCCGCGGCGGGTCCCAAGAGACCCAGTACTTC.

The J gene is TRBJ2-3, the V gene TRBV4-2, with 7 bases aligning to TRBD2. The CDR3 spans 17 residues. V trimming: 3 bases; J trimming: 0 bases; junction bases outside the gene matches: 9. In germline, CDR1 is LGHNA, CDR2 YNFKEQ. CDR3 coding DNA: TGTGCCAGCAGCCACTATAGGGACTACCCCAGCACAGATACGCAGTATTTT. It yields the protein CASSHYRDYPSTDTQYF.

On this clone itself: At the DNA level, this CDR3 is encoded by other sequences in the same sample as well. V and J are TRBV19 and TRBJ2-7; possible D gene TRBD1, 5 bases. From germline, CDR1 is LNHDA and CDR2 SQIVND (reference sequence). V dropped 3 bases and J dropped 1 base, with 13 bases sitting between them. The CDR3 covers 15 residues. The CDR3 reads CASSIGQGRSYEQYF. The CDR3 DNA reads TGTGCCAGTAGTATTGGTCAGGGAAGGTCCTACGAGCAGTACTTC.

The chain recombines TRBV4-3 with TRBJ2-7; D call uncertain. The V and J ends lost 5 bases and 4 bases respectively, with 18 bases between them. The CDR3 sequence is 15 residues long. CDR1 and CDR2 from the germline V gene are LGHNA and YSLEER. The CDR3 protein is CASSFALGEIYEQYF. CDR3 in DNA: TGCGCCAGCAGCTTCGCCCTCGGCGAGATTTACGAGCAGTACTTC.

The rearrangement links TRBV28 to TRBJ1-1; no clear D. V lost 3 bases and J 4 bases, leaving 15 bases between the germline ends. This CDR3 comprises 15 residues. Germline values: CDR1 MDHEN, CDR2 SYDVKM. CDR3 sequence: CASSFERPGSTEAFF. CDR3 DNA sequence: TGTGCCAGCAGTTTTGAAAGGCCCGGGTCCACTGAAGCTTTCTTT.

This clone was found a few times. This chain links TRBV30 with TRBJ1-1; the D gene is possibly TRBD1 (6 bases). CDR3 size: 11 residues. Per germline, CDR1 GTSNPN and CDR2 SVGIG (reference sequence). V was shortened by 2 bases and J by 8 bases, with 9 bases between the two germline ends. CDR3 nucleotide sequence: TGTGCCTGGAGTCGACAGGCAGAAGCTTTCTTT. Protein sequence: CAWSRQAEAFF.

The chain employs TRBV5-5 and TRBJ2-1; D not certain. Per the germline V gene, CDR1 is SGHKS and CDR2 is YYEKEE (reference sequence). The CDR3 sequence is 11 residues long. Trimming removed 4 bases at V and 9 bases at J, with 8 bases between. The CDR3 loop reads CASSVWGEQFF. CDR3 nucleotide sequence: TGTGCCAGCAGCGTCTGGGGTGAGCAGTTCTTC.

This chain links TRBV27 with TRBJ2-2; TRBD2 matches 13 bases. The V gene's germline CDR1 is MNHEY and CDR2 SMNVEV (reference sequence). J lost 6 bases, V lost 0 bases, and 4 bases had no gene match. CDR3 length: 17 amino acids. The CDR3 coding sequence is TGTGCCAGCAGTTTATCGATACTAGCGGGAGGGCCCGGGGAGCTGTTTTTT. Amino acids: CASSLSILAGGPGELFF.

The CDR3 region has the DNA TGTGCCAGCAGCCCGGGACAGGGGTCTACCTACGAGCAGTACTTC. Translating it yields CASSPGQGSTYEQYF. The chain uses TRBV7-8 and TRBJ2-7; 10 bases map to TRBD1. Trimming removed 5 bases from V and 2 bases from J; junction bases left unmatched: 6. In germline, CDR1 is SGHVS, CDR2 FQNEAQ. This CDR3 is 15 amino acids long.

The chain couples TRBV9 to TRBJ1-2; D unclear. The V end was cut by 0 bases, the J end by 3 bases, with 12 bases between. The CDR3 is 15 residues long. From germline, CDR1 is SGDLS and CDR2 YYNGEE. CDR3 protein: CASSVVGRPDYGYTF. CDR3 nucleotide sequence: TGTGCCAGCAGCGTAGTGGGCAGACCCGACTATGGCTACACCTTC.

This clone was observed a single time. This chain uses TRBV27 with TRBJ2-3, with D possibly matching TRBD2 (6 bases). With 4 bases removed from V and 3 bases from J, the gap between germline ends came to 14 bases. The CDR3 totals 15 residues. Germline lookup yields CDR1 MNHEY and CDR2 SMNVEV (reference sequence). Here the CDR3 reads CASSSGTPTTDTQYF. The CDR3 DNA reads TGTGCCAGCAGTTCTGGGACTCCAACAACAGATACGCAGTATTTT.

The chain joins TRBV29-1 to TRBJ1-4; D remains unclear. CDR1 and CDR2 from the germline V gene are SQVTM and ANQGSEA. Trimming took 5 bases from V and 8 from J, leaving 6 bases between them. The CDR3 sequence is 10 residues long. The CDR3: CSVIAEKLFF. In DNA, the CDR3 is TGCAGCGTTATCGCCGAAAAACTGTTTTTT.

This chain links TRBV27 with TRBJ2-1; 10 bases line up with TRBD2. With 3 bases clipped from V and 0 bases from J, the junction kept 8 bases outside the gene matches. CDR3 length: 18 amino acids. Germline V gene data show CDR1 as MNHEY and CDR2 as SMNVEV (reference sequence). The CDR3 sequence is CASSFGLAGVSSYNEQFF. CDR3 DNA: TGTGCCAGCAGTTTTGGGCTAGCGGGGGTGAGCTCCTACAATGAGCAGTTCTTC.